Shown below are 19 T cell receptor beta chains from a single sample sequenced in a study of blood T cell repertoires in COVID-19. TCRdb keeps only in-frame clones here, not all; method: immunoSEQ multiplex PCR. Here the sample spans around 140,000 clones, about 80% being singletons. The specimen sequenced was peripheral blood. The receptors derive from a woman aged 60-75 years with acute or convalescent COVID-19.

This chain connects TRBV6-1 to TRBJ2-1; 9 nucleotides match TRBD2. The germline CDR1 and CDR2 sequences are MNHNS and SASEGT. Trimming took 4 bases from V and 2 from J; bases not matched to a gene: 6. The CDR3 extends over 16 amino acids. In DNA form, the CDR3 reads TGTGCCAGCAGTGGCTCGCGGGAGGGCCCCTACAATGAGCAGTTCTTC. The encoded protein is CASSGSREGPYNEQFF.

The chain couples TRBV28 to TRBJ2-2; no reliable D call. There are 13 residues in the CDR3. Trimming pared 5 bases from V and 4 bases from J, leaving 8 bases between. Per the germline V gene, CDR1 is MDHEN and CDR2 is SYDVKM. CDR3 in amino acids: CASSPSVTGELFF. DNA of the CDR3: TGTGCCAGCAGTCCGAGTGTCACCGGGGAGCTGTTTTTT.

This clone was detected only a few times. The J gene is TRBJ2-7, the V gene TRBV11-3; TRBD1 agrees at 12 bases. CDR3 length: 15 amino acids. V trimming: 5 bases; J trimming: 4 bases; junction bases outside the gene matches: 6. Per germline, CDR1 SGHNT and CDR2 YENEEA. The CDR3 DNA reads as TGTGCCAGCAGCCCACGGGACAGGGGGCGGTACGAGCAGTACTTC. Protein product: CASSPRDRGRYEQYF.

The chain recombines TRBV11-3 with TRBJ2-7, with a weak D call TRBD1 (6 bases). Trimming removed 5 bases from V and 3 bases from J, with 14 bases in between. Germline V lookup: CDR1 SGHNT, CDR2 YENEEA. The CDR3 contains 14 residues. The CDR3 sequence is CASSLDRLDYEQYF. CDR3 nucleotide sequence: TGTGCCAGCAGCCTCGACAGGCTAGACTACGAGCAGTACTTC.

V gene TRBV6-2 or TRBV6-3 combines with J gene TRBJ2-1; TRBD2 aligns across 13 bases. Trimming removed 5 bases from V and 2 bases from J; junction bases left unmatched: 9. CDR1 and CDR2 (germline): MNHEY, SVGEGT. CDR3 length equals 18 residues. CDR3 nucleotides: TGTGCCAGCAGTGCATTACTAGCGGGAGGGCGGACCTACAATGAGCAGTTCTTC. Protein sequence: CASSALLAGGRTYNEQFF.

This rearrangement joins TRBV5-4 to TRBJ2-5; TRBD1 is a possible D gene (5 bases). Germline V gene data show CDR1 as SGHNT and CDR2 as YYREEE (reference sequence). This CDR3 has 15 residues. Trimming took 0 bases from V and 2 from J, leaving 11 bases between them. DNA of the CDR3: TGTGCCAGCAGCTTGGCCGGCGCAGGGCAAGAGACCCAGTACTTC. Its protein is CASSLAGAGQETQYF.

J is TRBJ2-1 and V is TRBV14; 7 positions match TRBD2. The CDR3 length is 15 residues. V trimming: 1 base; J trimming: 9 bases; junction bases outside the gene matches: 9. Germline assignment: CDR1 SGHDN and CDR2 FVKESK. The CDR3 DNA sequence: TGTGCCAGCAGCCAAGGAATCCGACTAGCCGCTGAGCAGTTCTTC. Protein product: CASSQGIRLAAEQFF. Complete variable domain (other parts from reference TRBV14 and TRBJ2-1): EAGVTQFPSHSVIEKGQTVTLRCDPISGHDNLYWYRRVMGKEIKFLLHFVKESKQDESGMPNNRFLAERTGGTYSTLKVQPAELEDSGVYFCASSQGIRLAAEQFFGPGTRLTVL.

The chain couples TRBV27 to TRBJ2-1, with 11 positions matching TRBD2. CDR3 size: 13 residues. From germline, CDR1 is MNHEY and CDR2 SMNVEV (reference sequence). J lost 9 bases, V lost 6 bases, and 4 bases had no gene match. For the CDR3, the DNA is TGTGCCAGCAGACTAGCGGGAGTCGGTGAGCAGTTCTTC. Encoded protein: CASRLAGVGEQFF.

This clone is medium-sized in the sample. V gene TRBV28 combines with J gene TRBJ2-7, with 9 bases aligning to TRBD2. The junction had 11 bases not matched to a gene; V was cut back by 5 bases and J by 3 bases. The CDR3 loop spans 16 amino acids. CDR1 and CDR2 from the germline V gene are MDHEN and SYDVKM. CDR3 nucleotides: TGTGCCAGCAGTCCCAATGGAGCGGGAGGCCTCTACGAGCAGTACTTC. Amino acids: CASSPNGAGGLYEQYF.

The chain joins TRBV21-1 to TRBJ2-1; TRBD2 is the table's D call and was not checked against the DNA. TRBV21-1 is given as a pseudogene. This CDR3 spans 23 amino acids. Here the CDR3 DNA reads TGTGCCAGCAGCAAAGTGGGTTTCTCCACAAGCGGGAGGGCCAAGCGTCTCTACAATGAGCAGTTCTTC. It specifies CASSKVGFSTSGRAKRLYNEQFF.

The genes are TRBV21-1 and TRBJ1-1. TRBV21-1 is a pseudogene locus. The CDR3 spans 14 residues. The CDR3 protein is CASSNDRRGTEAFF. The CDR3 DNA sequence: TGTGCCAGCAGCAATGACCGGAGGGGCACTGAAGCTTTCTTT.

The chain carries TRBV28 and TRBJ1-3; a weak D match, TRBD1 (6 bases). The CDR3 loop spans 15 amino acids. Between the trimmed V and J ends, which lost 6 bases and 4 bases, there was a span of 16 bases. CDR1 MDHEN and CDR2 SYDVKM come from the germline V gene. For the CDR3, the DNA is TGTGCCAGCAGATTGGGGGGGGCGAGCGGAAACACCATATATTTT. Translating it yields CASRLGGASGNTIYF.

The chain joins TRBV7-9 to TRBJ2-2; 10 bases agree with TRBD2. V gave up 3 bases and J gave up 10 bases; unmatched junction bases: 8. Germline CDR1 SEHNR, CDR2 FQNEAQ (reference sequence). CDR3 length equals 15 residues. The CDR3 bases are TGTGCCAGCAGCTTTCGCACTAGCGGGGCGAAGGAGCTGTTTTTT. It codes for CASSFRTSGAKELFF.

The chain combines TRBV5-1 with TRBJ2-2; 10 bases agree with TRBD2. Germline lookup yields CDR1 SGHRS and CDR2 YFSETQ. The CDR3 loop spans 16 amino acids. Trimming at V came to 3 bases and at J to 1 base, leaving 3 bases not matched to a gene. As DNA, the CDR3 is TGCGCCAGCAGCTCCGTAGCGGGAGGGAACACCGGGGAGCTGTTTTTT. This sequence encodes CASSSVAGGNTGELFF.

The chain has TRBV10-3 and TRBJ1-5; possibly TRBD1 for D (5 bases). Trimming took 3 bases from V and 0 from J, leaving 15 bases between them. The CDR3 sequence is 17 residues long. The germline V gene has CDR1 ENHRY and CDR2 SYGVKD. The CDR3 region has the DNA TGTGCCATCAGTGAAACCCCCAGGACATATAGCAATCAGCCCCAGCATTTT. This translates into CAISETPRTYSNQPQHF.

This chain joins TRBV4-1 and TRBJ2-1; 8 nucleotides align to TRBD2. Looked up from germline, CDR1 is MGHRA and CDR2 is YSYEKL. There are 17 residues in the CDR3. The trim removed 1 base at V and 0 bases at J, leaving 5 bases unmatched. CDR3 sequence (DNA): TGCGCCAGCAGCCAAGTAGCAGCGGGAGTCTCCTACAATGAGCAGTTCTTC. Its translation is CASSQVAAGVSYNEQFF.

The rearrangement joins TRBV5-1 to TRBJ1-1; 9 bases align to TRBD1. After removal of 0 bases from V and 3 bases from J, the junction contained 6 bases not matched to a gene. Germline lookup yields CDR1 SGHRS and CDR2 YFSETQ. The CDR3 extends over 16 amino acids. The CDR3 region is CASSLGTGAADTEAFF. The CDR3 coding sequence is TGCGCCAGCAGCTTGGGGACAGGGGCTGCGGACACTGAAGCTTTCTTT.

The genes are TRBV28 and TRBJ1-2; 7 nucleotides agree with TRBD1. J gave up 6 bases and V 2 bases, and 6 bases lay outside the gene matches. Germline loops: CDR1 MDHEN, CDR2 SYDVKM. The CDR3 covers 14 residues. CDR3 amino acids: CASSLIQGIDGYTF. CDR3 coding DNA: TGTGCCAGCAGTTTAATACAGGGGATTGATGGCTACACCTTC.

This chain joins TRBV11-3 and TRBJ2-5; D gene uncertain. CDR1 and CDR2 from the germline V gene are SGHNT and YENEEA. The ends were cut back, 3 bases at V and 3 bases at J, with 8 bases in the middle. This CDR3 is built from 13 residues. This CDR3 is CASSFFIEETQYF. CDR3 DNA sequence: TGTGCCAGCAGCTTTTTTATAGAAGAGACCCAGTACTTC.